This T cell receptor beta chain stems from a study of blood T cell repertoires in COVID-19. About the study: PBMCs, B-cell-depleted T cells, or T cells were the source of the cDNA or gDNA that made up the material.

Original analysis: Nucleated cell number was recorded as an estimate derived from reference gene primer amplification. Some clones are missing from TCRdb's copy, which holds only in-frame ones; the method was immunoSEQ multiplex PCR. V, J and clone size are taken as reported in that table, and D and trimming were inferred from the DNA itself. The sample carries some 130,000 clones, 80% recorded once. This CDR3 is built from 15 residues. CDR1 and CDR2 from the germline V gene are SGHRS and YFSETQ. V lost 6 bases to trimming and J lost 0 bases, with 15 bases between them. The sequenced material came from peripheral blood. The receptor was derived from a man between 65 and 85 years old with acute or convalescent COVID-19. The V call is TRBV5-1, the J call TRBJ1-2; no clear D gene. The CDR3 protein is CASTLNTGTNYGYTF. The CDR3 nucleotides read TGCGCCAGCACCCTTAATACGGGGACTAACTATGGCTACACCTTC.